The following is a TCR beta chain sequence with its context. Its cognate antigen has yet to be identified. Base-call qualities are not available, and no considerably larger clone is one nucleotide away. This specimen comes from a study of Ad26.COV2.S vaccination and SARS-CoV-2 variants (dated by TCRdb to the early 2020s). In terms of the full investigation: Vaccine-arm donors were drawn from COV1001, a multicentre, randomized, double-blind, placebo-controlled phase I-IIa trial of Ad26.COV2.S in healthy adults. Participants in the trial were split at random into five groups of five each, receiving low-dose or high-dose Ad26.COV2.S once or twice, or else placebo on both occasions. Investigators remained blinded to trial group allocation during experiments and outcome assessment. Ad26.COV2.S was administered intramuscularly at 5 x 10^10 or 1 x 10^11 viral particles, either as a single shot or as two shots given 56 days apart. A total of approximately 30 samples were included in the TCR-sequenced set, comprising 19 Ad26.COV2.S vaccine recipients, 5 placebo recipients and 8 SARS-CoV-2 convalescent individuals. TCRbeta repertoire sequencing was used to assess the specificity and breadth of SARS-CoV-2-reactive T cell receptors after Ad26.COV2.S vaccination. What the authors observed across the whole study: After vaccination, spike-specific CD8+ and CD4+ T cell responses were reported to show substantial breadth. Vaccine and placebo recipients had similar non-spike TCR breadth, a finding consistent with the vaccine containing only spike. Comparing responses between vaccine doses or regimens was not something the study was powered to do. The authors noted that the TCR breadth and depth analyses may have underestimated total T cell responses. Compared with placebo recipients, Ad26.COV2.S recipients showed higher spike-specific TCR breadth (P = 0.0014).

The immunoSEQ Assay was the method used to sequence TCRbeta CDR3 regions. After extraction, genomic DNA underwent amplification by bias-controlled multiplex PCR, followed by high-throughput sequencing. Per the authors' processing: Collapsing and filtering of sequences were performed to quantify the absolute abundance of each unique TCRbeta CDR3 region. T cell fraction was estimated by normalizing TCRbeta template counts to usable DNA, which was measured by amplifying reference genes present in all nucleated cells. Repertoire TCRs were annotated as SARS-CoV-2-specific when V gene, CDR3 amino acid sequence and J gene were exactly matched to a known reactive TCR set. The reference SARS-CoV-2 TCR set was derived from MIRA and filtered for enrichment in COVID-19-positive ImmuneCODE repertoires, a step that removed public or cross-reactive TCRs. Using the MIRA antigens, annotated TCRs were further analysed by specific ORF or by position within an ORF. Breadth was defined as the number of annotated unique rearrangements divided by the total number of unique productive rearrangements, and depth was defined as the summed frequency of the annotated unique rearrangements. TCR breadth was compared between groups using two-sided Wilcoxon rank-sum tests. The source is immuneACCESS, and TCRdb retained only in-frame sequences with V and J called. Part of the clones is not carried over; for the studies checked, unresolved V genes explain less than half of this, and the remainder is unexplained. V and J calls and clone size are those listed in that table; D and trimming were worked out from the DNA. The sample table lists 360,000 or so clones, around nine tenths of them with a count of one. Clones ranked in the top ten supply under 2% of the sample.

The meaning of the sample's treatment or condition label: about 20 received Ad26.COV2.S at low or high dose, single or two shots; roughly five received placebo; per-sample allocation not given. Repertoires of vaccine and placebo recipients were sequenced from samples taken on day 63 after the first injection. Between 29 July and 7 August 2020, Cohort 1b enrolled about 27 adults aged 18-55 years at one site in Boston, USA. Ad26.COV2.S was a replication-incompetent adenovirus type 26 vector that expressed a prefusion-stabilized SARS-CoV-2 spike protein derived from the original Wuhan strain. The sample here was peripheral blood, taken in a trial of Ad26.COV2.S vaccine versus placebo. The sequence derives from a person aged 18 to 59 who received the Ad26.COV2.S COVID-19 vaccine or a placebo.

The DNA sequence follows: TGTGCCAGCAGCTTAGGCACGGGGGCAAGGAACACTGAAGCTTTCTTT. This gives the protein CASSLGTGARNTEAFF. The chain joins TRBV11-2 to TRBJ1-1, and perhaps TRBD1 as D gene, on 6 matching bases. The trim is 1 base for V and 1 base for J, with a gap of 13 bases between the germline ends. Based on the germline V gene, the CDR1 and CDR2 sequences are SGHAT and FQNNGV. The CDR3 measures 16 amino acids from cysteine to phenylalanine. Only the CDR3 DNA is retained, 48 bases long and in frame from the first base.